These T cell receptor beta chains were read from a single sample in a study of blood T cell repertoires in COVID-19. The protocol was immunoSEQ multiplex PCR, while the TCRdb copy is restricted to in-frame clones and leaves out a portion. Of 280,000 or so clones in the sample, about 85% are singletons; the top ten hold 2% to 3%. The sample taken for sequencing was PBMCs or T cells enriched from blood (not recorded which). These receptor sequences come from a woman between 50 and 59 years old who had recovered from COVID-19. CDR3s include the opening cysteine and the closing phenylalanine or tryptophan. A D gene is named only where the DNA matches it firmly. Size is stated for part of the rows, as once, few or many counts, or as a class when the clone is expanded.

clone_size	v_call	d_call	j_call	cdr3_length	cdr3_nt	cdr3_aa
-	TRBV6-1	-	TRBJ1-1	13	TGTGCCAGCGGTAAACAGGTAAAGGCTGAAGCTTTCTTT	CASGKQVKAEAFF
-	TRBV2	-	TRBJ2-3	13	TGTGCCAGCAGGGCCGGGCTAGCAGGCACGCAGTATTTT	CASRAGLAGTQYF
-	TRBV19	TRBD1	TRBJ1-5	13	TGTGCCAGCCAAAGGCAGGGGGGTCAGCCCCAGCATTTT	CASQRQGGQPQHF
-	TRBV9	TRBD1	TRBJ1-1	18	TGTGCCAGCAGCCCCCGATCTGGACAGGGGGCGGGTAGAACTGAAGCTTTCTTT	CASSPRSGQGAGRTEAFF
-	TRBV2	TRBD1	TRBJ1-5	15	TGTGCCAGCAGTGAAGCTAACAGGGGCGGCCAGCCCCAGCATTTT	CASSEANRGGQPQHF
-	TRBV7-6	TRBD1	TRBJ1-2	13	TGTGCCAGCAGCCGGGACAGAAAGAGTGGCTACACCTTC	CASSRDRKSGYTF
-	TRBV4-2	TRBD1	TRBJ1-6	15	TGTGCCAGCAGCCAGACCGACAGGGGAAATTCACCCCTCCACTTT	CASSQTDRGNSPLHF
-	TRBV5-1	TRBD2	TRBJ2-7	15	TGCGCCAGCAGCTTTACGCGGGAGGGCCTCCACGAGCAGTACTTC	CASSFTREGLHEQYF
-	TRBV30	-	TRBJ1-1	15	TGTGCCTGGAGGTCGGTCAGAGCCTCGAGGGTTGAAGCTTTCTTT	CAWRSVRASRVEAFF
few	TRBV19	TRBD1	TRBJ1-5	14	TGTGCCAGTAGTGACCAGGGGGCGAGTCAGCCCCAGCATTTT	CASSDQGASQPQHF
-	TRBV5-5	-	TRBJ1-1	14	TGTGCCAGCAGCTTGCAAAGCGAACGGACTGAAGCTTTCTTT	CASSLQSERTEAFF
-	TRBV9	-	TRBJ2-2	15	TGTGCCAGCAGCGTAGGACACCGGAACACCGGGGAGCTGTTTTTT	CASSVGHRNTGELFF
-	TRBV18	-	TRBJ1-1	14	TGTGCCAGCACGTGGACAGCCATGAACACTGAAGCTTTCTTT	CASTWTAMNTEAFF
-	TRBV3-1/TRBV3-2	-	TRBJ1-2	14	TGTGCCAGCAGCCAAGATCGTTCAAGGGGAGGCTACACCTTC	CASSQDRSRGGYTF
once	TRBV5-1	TRBD1	TRBJ2-5	14	TGCGCCAGCAGCTCGACAGGGGTCCAAAAGACCCAGTACTTC	CASSSTGVQKTQYF
-	TRBV6-5	TRBD1	TRBJ1-1	15	TGTGCCAGCAGTTACTCCTCGGACAGGGGACTCGTAGCTTTCTTT	CASSYSSDRGLVAFF
-	TRBV11-2	-	TRBJ1-5	17	TGTGCCAGCAGCTCTCAACTGGGACTTCTCGGGGATCAGCCCCAGCATTTT	CASSSQLGLLGDQPQHF
few	TRBV7-9	TRBD2	TRBJ2-1	15	TGTGCCAGCAGCCTTAACGGCGGGGGGGCTTATGAGCAGTTCTTC	CASSLNGGGAYEQFF
once	TRBV6-5	-	TRBJ1-2	15	TGTGCCAGCAGTTACTCTCTATCCTGGAACTATGGCTACACCTTC	CASSYSLSWNYGYTF
-	TRBV7-2	TRBD1	TRBJ1-5	15	TGTGCCAGCAGCTTCCGGACAGGGGGGGATCAGCCCCAGCATTTT	CASSFRTGGDQPQHF
-	TRBV7-2	TRBD2	TRBJ2-5	15	TGTGCCAGCAGCTTAGGAGGCGGGAGGAGGAAGACCCAGTACTTC	CASSLGGGRRKTQYF
-	TRBV29-1	-	TRBJ1-3	14	TGCAGCGTCCGGGGGTATGGCTCTGGAAACACCATATATTTT	CSVRGYGSGNTIYF